Below are 11 T cell receptor beta chains sequenced from a single sample in a study of CD8 T cells in Susac syndrome (dated by TCRdb to between 2017 and 2020). Libraries were built with the immunoSEQ multiplex PCR assay. RNA was extracted using the RNeasy kit, and about 0.45 to 1 microgram was reverse transcribed with random hexamers. TCRdb reworked the public reads: Q25 trimming with fastp, MiXCR clone assembly, productive beta chains retained. Each entry is one CDR3 protein sequence, shown with its most common DNA and genes. This sample is represented by around 25,000 distinct CDR3 sequences; roughly 93% of them were singletons. The ten largest clones take up 0.63% of the sample. The sample was CD8+ T cells from PBMCs. The receptor set was obtained from a human donor with Susac syndrome.

The V gene is TRBV28, the J gene TRBJ1-5; no firm D call. Germline CDR1 is MDHEN and CDR2 is SYDVKM. This CDR3 comprises 15 residues. V dropped 1 base and J dropped 0 bases, with 7 bases sitting between them. CDR3 in DNA: TGTGCCAGCAGTTTATTGGGGAATAGCAATCAGCCCCAGCATTTT. Translated: CASSLLGNSNQPQHF.

The V gene is TRBV29-1, the J gene TRBJ2-1; 9 bases are shared with TRBD2. CDR3 length: 15 amino acids. After removal of 3 bases from V and 8 bases from J, the junction contained 11 bases not matched to a gene. The germline gives CDR1 SQVTM, CDR2 ANQGSEA. Written as DNA, the CDR3 is TGCAGCGTTGAGTTTATCCAGCGGGGGGCGGATGAGCAGTTCTTC. Protein product: CSVEFIQRGADEQFF.

The chain combines TRBV4-3 with TRBJ2-1; tentatively, D is TRBD2 (7 bases). Trimming took off 1 base at V and 7 bases at J, with 17 bases between the two ends. The CDR3 is 16 amino acids. CDR1 is LGHNA and CDR2 is YSLEER in the germline V gene. The CDR3 here is CASSQAGRGAVNEQFF. The CDR3 DNA is TGCGCCAGCAGCCAAGCTGGGAGGGGGGCTGTAAATGAGCAGTTCTTC.

The chain has TRBV7-3 and TRBJ1-5; D may be TRBD1 (5 bases). The CDR3 is made up of 15 amino acids. The germline V and J ends were trimmed by 5 bases and 5 bases, with 16 bases remaining between them. Germline V CDR1 and CDR2: SGHTA, FQGTGA. The CDR3 reads CASSPTPGLDQPQHF. The CDR3 nucleotides read TGTGCCAGCAGCCCGACGCCAGGGTTGGATCAGCCCCAGCATTTT. Together with reference TRBV7-3 and TRBJ1-5, the CDR3 gives the full variable domain: GAGVSQTPSNKVTEKGKYVELRCDPISGHTALYWYRQSLGQGPEFLIYFQGTGAADDSGLPNDRFFAVRPEGSVSTLKIQRTERGDSAVYLCASSPTPGLDQPQHFGDGTRLSIL.

The chain uses TRBV25-1 and TRBJ1-1, with 7 bases that match TRBD1. The CDR3 extends over 14 amino acids. Unmatched junction bases numbered 5, after V lost 6 bases and J lost 1 base. Germline CDR1 and CDR2: MGHDK and SYGVNS. DNA of the CDR3: TGTGCCAGCAGAGAGGGGGCAGCGAACACTGAAGCTTTCTTT. It specifies CASREGAANTEAFF.

V gene TRBV2 combines with J gene TRBJ1-5; possible D gene TRBD1, 6 bases. Germline CDR1 is SNHLY and CDR2 is FYNNEI. CDR3 size: 15 residues. Trimming took off 4 bases at V and 0 bases at J, with 10 bases between the two ends. For the CDR3, the DNA is TGTGCCAGCAGTGGGACAGACCTTAGCAATCAGCCCCAGCATTTT. As protein: CASSGTDLSNQPQHF.

The genes are TRBV5-6 and TRBJ2-7; 8 bases map to TRBD1. CDR1 and CDR2 (germline): SGHDT, YYEEEE. CDR3 length: 14 residues. Losses at the gene ends were 3 bases for V and 5 bases for J; bases not matched to a gene: 7. The CDR3 DNA follows: TGTGCCAGCAGCTGGGGGACAGGTAGCGACGAGCAGTACTTC. Its protein product is CASSWGTGSDEQYF. Combining the CDR3 with reference TRBV5-6 and TRBJ2-7 gives the whole variable domain DAGVTQSPTHLIKTRGQQVTLRCSPKSGHDTVSWYQQALGQGPQFIFQYYEEEERQRGNFPDRFSGHQFPNYSSELNVNALLLGDSALYLCASSWGTGSDEQYFGPGTRLTVT.

The V gene is TRBV7-9, the J gene TRBJ1-1; D might be TRBD1 (5 bases). V lost 4 bases to trimming and J lost 3 bases, with 15 bases between them. The V gene's germline CDR1 is SEHNR and CDR2 FQNEAQ (reference sequence). The CDR3 sequence is 15 residues long. CDR3 amino acids: CASSSKGSGDTEAFF. In nucleotides, the CDR3 is TGTGCCAGCAGCTCGAAGGGGAGCGGGGACACTGAAGCTTTCTTT.

V gene TRBV11-3 combines with J gene TRBJ1-3, with D unclear. This CDR3 contains 15 residues. Germline V gene sequence: CDR1 SGHNT, CDR2 YENEEA. The V gene lost 5 bases and the J gene lost 1 base, with 12 bases spanning the gap. CDR3 sequence reads: CASSPRVASGNTIYF. The CDR3 DNA follows: TGTGCCAGCAGCCCCAGAGTGGCTTCTGGAAACACCATATATTTT.

CDR3 sequence (DNA): TGTGCCAGCAGCACCCGGGACACAGCTAACTATGGCTACACCTTC. This codes for CASSTRDTANYGYTF. V and J are TRBV11-3 and TRBJ1-2; tentative D call: TRBD1 (6 bases). The CDR3 sequence is 15 residues long. Germline V gives CDR1 SGHNT, CDR2 YENEEA. V was shortened by 5 bases and J by 0 bases, with 13 bases between the two germline ends.

The chain has TRBV7-8 and TRBJ2-7, with a possible D match to TRBD2 (6 bases). The CDR3 sequence is 13 residues long. V lost 5 bases, J lost 3 bases, and 11 bases lay in between. Germline CDR1 and CDR2: SGHVS and FQNEAQ. CDR3 sequence reads: CASSRGRGYEQYF. CDR3 nucleotide sequence: TGTGCCAGCAGCCGGGGGAGAGGCTACGAGCAGTACTTC. The complete variable domain, with remaining parts taken from reference TRBV7-8 and TRBJ2-7, reads GAGVSQSPRYKVAKRGQDVALRCDPISGHVSLFWYQQALGQGPEFLTYFQNEAQLDKSGLPSDRFFAERPEGSVSTLKIQRTQQEDSAVYLCASSRGRGYEQYFGPGTRLTVT.